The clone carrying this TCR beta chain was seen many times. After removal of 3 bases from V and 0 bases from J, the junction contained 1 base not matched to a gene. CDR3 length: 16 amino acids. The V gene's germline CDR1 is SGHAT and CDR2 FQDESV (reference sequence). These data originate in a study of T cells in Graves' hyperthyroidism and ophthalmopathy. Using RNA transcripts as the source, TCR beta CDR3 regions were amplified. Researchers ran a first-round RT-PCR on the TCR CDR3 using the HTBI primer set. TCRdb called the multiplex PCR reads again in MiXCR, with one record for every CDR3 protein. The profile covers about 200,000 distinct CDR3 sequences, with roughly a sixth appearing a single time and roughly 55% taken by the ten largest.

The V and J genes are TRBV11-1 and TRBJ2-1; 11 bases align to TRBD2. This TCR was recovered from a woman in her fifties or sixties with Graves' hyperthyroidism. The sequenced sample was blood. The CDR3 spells CASSLGTSGSYNEQFF. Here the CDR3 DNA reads TGTGCCAGCAGCTTGGGGACTAGCGGCTCCTACAATGAGCAGTTCTTC.